The 15 T cell receptor beta chains below come from one sample, sequenced in a study of shared clonotypes between healthy human individuals. TCRdb keeps only in-frame clones here, not all; method: immunoSEQ multiplex PCR. The table records 2.5 million or so clones, 90% to 95% of them present only once. Sequenced sample: naive CD4+ T cells sorted from blood. Subset noted: CD45RA+ positively selected. These receptors were collected from a man in his late teens or twenties in good health.

The V and J genes are TRBV7-9 and TRBJ2-1; 11 bases match TRBD2. This CDR3 contains 17 residues. CDR1 and CDR2 (germline): SEHNR, FQNEAQ (reference sequence). The V and J ends lost 5 bases and 5 bases, in that order; junction bases with no gene match: 11. The CDR3 sequence: CASSTMRGTSGNNEQFF. CDR3 in DNA: TGTGCCAGCAGCACAATGCGTGGGACTAGCGGAAACAATGAGCAGTTCTTC.

The V call is TRBV27, the J call TRBJ2-5; tentative D call: TRBD1 (6 bases). The V and J ends lost 6 bases and 5 bases respectively, with 19 bases between them. Germline V gene sequence: CDR1 MNHEY, CDR2 SMNVEV (reference sequence). The CDR3 length is 15 residues. CDR3 DNA sequence: TGTGCCAGCAGACGACAGGACTGGTGGACGGAGACCCAGTACTTC. This codes for CASRRQDWWTETQYF.

The chain carries TRBV2 and TRBJ2-2, with D uncertain. Deletions cut 2 bases from V and 1 base from J, with 11 bases between. Germline CDR1 reads SNHLY; CDR2 reads FYNNEI. This CDR3 has 16 amino acids. The CDR3: CASSEPDALNTGELFF. CDR3 DNA: TGTGCCAGCAGTGAACCGGACGCGTTGAACACCGGGGAGCTGTTTTTT. Drawing the rest from reference TRBV2 and TRBJ2-2, the complete variable domain is EPEVTQTPSHQVTQMGQEVILRCVPISNHLYFYWYRQILGQKVEFLVSFYNNEISEKSEIFDDQFSVERPDGSNFTLKIRSTKLEDSAMYFCASSEPDALNTGELFFGEGSRLTVL.

Comments on this clone: Other DNA variants within this sample encode the same CDR3. The chain is built from TRBV18 and TRBJ2-2; unclear D gene. Between the trimmed V and J ends, which lost 1 base and 5 bases, there was a span of 2 bases. CDR1 KGHSH and CDR2 LQKENI come from the germline V gene. The CDR3 is 12 amino acids. Here the CDR3 reads CASSPQTGELFF. The CDR3 region has the DNA TGTGCCAGCTCACCACAAACCGGGGAGCTGTTTTTT.

This chain connects TRBV11-2 to TRBJ2-1; TRBD2 matches at 13 bases. The CDR3 sequence is 15 residues long. CDR1 is SGHAT and CDR2 is FQNNGV in the germline V gene. V was clipped by 5 bases and J by 7 bases; unmatched bases: 5. As DNA, the CDR3 is TGTGCCAGCAGCCAGGGACTAGCGGGATTGAATGAGCAGTTCTTC. Amino acid sequence: CASSQGLAGLNEQFF.

This clone appeared once. The rearrangement joins TRBV15 to TRBJ1-1; D gene ambiguous. Germline V gene data show CDR1 as LNHNV and CDR2 as YYDKDF (reference sequence). V shed 7 bases and J shed 5 bases, with 23 bases lying between them. The CDR3 length is 16 residues. The CDR3 is CATTPKKAASVTEAFF. The CDR3, as DNA: TGTGCCACCACCCCCAAGAAGGCAGCCTCGGTTACTGAAGCTTTCTTT.

The J gene is TRBJ2-1, the V gene TRBV25-1, with no clear D. V gave up 1 base and J gave up 0 bases, with 13 bases separating them. The CDR3 runs 17 residues. Germline V gene data show CDR1 as MGHDK and CDR2 as SYGVNS. Here the CDR3 DNA reads TGTGCCAGCAGTGAATCTGTCGGTGTGAGCTCCTACAATGAGCAGTTCTTC. Protein: CASSESVGVSSYNEQFF.

V usage is TRBV9 and J usage is TRBJ1-1, with 9 bases matching TRBD1. Trimming at V came to 6 bases and at J to 1 base, leaving 4 bases not matched to a gene. Looked up from germline, CDR1 is SGDLS and CDR2 is YYNGEE. This CDR3 comprises 14 residues. The CDR3 is CASTRGQGNTEAFF. The CDR3 bases are TGTGCCAGCACCCGGGGACAGGGGAACACTGAAGCTTTCTTT.

The V and J genes are TRBV18 and TRBJ1-2; D unresolved. CDR1 is KGHSH and CDR2 is LQKENI in the germline V gene. The CDR3 is 15 residues long. V lost 1 base to trimming and J lost 7 bases, with 16 bases between them. CDR3 DNA: TGTGCCAGCTCACCACAGGAAAGGGTTGGTAGTGGCTACACCTTC. It translates to CASSPQERVGSGYTF.

This clone occurred a few times. The sample has other DNA sequences that encode this CDR3 too. The rearrangement links TRBV11-2 to TRBJ2-7; D is tentatively TRBD1 or TRBD2 (5 bases each). The CDR3 contains 13 residues. Germline V gene lookup returns CDR1 SGHAT and CDR2 FQNNGV. The V end lost 1 base, the J end lost 4 bases, and 8 bases lay between the germline ends. The CDR3 DNA reads TGTGCCAGCAGCTTAGGAGGGGTGTACGAGCAGTACTTC. This sequence encodes CASSLGGVYEQYF.

This clone has a handful of counts. The rearrangement uses TRBV30 and TRBJ1-5, with 7 bases fitting TRBD1. The CDR3 totals 14 residues. Germline V CDR1 and CDR2: GTSNPN, SVGIG (reference sequence). V gave up 2 bases and J gave up 5 bases; unmatched junction bases: 6. The CDR3 nucleotides read TGTGCCTGGAGTTCACAGGGGTCCTATCAGCCCCAGCATTTT. It codes for CAWSSQGSYQPQHF.

DNA of the CDR3: TGTGCCAGCAGTCCCCCCGCGGGGGATTTTTCACCCCTCCACTTT. This translates into CASSPPAGDFSPLHF. The chain uses TRBV6-5 and TRBJ1-6, with a tentative D call TRBD1 (5 bases). Deletions cut 5 bases from V and 9 bases from J, with 17 bases between. The CDR3 length is 15 residues. Germline-derived CDR1 and CDR2 are MNHEY and SVGAGI.

This clone was picked up one time. This chain uses TRBV30 with TRBJ1-3, with D hard to call. Germline values: CDR1 GTSNPN, CDR2 SVGIG (reference sequence). Trimming removed 4 bases from V and 0 bases from J, with 10 bases in between. The length of the CDR3 is 14 residues. CDR3 protein: CAWTKQSSGNTIYF. Written as DNA, the CDR3 is TGTGCCTGGACCAAGCAGAGCTCTGGAAACACCATATATTTT. Combining the CDR3 with reference TRBV30 and TRBJ1-3 gives the whole variable domain SQTIHQWPATLVQPVGSPLSLECTVEGTSNPNLYWYRQAAGRGLQLLFYSVGIGQISSEVPQNLSASRPQDRQFILSSKKLLLSDSGFYLCAWTKQSSGNTIYFGEGSWLTVV.

A few counts support this clone. The chain combines TRBV6-5 with TRBJ1-1; possible D gene TRBD1, 5 bases. The CDR3 is made up of 14 amino acids. Germline CDR1 is MNHEY and CDR2 is SVGAGI. V was pared by 5 bases and J by 1 base, with 11 bases between. The CDR3 DNA is TGTGCCAGCAGTGACCCCGGGGGGAACACTGAAGCTTTCTTT. Translation: CASSDPGGNTEAFF.

The chain is built from TRBV5-1 and TRBJ2-7; tentatively, D is TRBD1 or TRBD2 (5 bases each). V was shortened by 4 bases and J by 5 bases, with 22 bases between the two germline ends. CDR3 length: 16 residues. Germline CDR1 reads SGHRS; CDR2 reads YFSETQ. The CDR3 nucleotides are TGCGCCAGCAGCCGGGACGCCGGGACGAAGAACCACGAGCAGTACTTC. Amino acids: CASSRDAGTKNHEQYF.